This is a list of T cell receptor beta chains from one sample in a study of T cells in Graves' hyperthyroidism and ophthalmopathy. TCRdb ran MiXCR on the multiplex PCR reads and lists one entry per CDR3 protein. The sample yields under 750,000 distinct CDR3 sequences, roughly a sixth seen once. The specimen was blood. Every receptor here comes from a woman between 45 and 60 years old with Graves' hyperthyroidism that later progressed to Graves' ophthalmopathy. CDR3s include the opening cysteine and the closing phenylalanine or tryptophan. Fields, in order: V gene, clone size, J gene, D gene, CDR3 DNA, CDR3 protein. A D gene is named only where the DNA matches it firmly. The size of a clone is reported for some rows only, either as once, few or many, or as a class for expanded clones.

v_call: TRBV11-2
clone_size: many
j_call: TRBJ1-1
d_call: .
cdr3_nt: TGTGCCAGCAGTTACGTCTCAGGGAACACTGAAGCTTTCTTT
cdr3_aa: CASSYVSGNTEAFF

v_call: TRBV7-3
clone_size: many
j_call: TRBJ2-3
d_call: .
cdr3_nt: TGTGCCAGCAGCTTAGGGGCTCCGACAGATACGCAGTATTTT
cdr3_aa: CASSLGAPTDTQYF

v_call: TRBV18
clone_size: many
j_call: TRBJ1-2
d_call: .
cdr3_nt: TGTGCCAGCTCACCAGCAGGGTACTATGGCTACACCTTC
cdr3_aa: CASSPAGYYGYTF

v_call: TRBV19
clone_size: .
j_call: TRBJ1-5
d_call: TRBD1
cdr3_nt: TGTGCCAGCCAGACAGGGAGTATGGAGCCCCAGCATTTT
cdr3_aa: CASQTGSMEPQHF

v_call: TRBV20-1
clone_size: .
j_call: TRBJ1-2
d_call: TRBD1
cdr3_nt: TGCAGTGCTAGGGAGGGGGCTAAGGGCTACACCTTC
cdr3_aa: CSAREGAKGYTF

v_call: TRBV3-1
clone_size: many
j_call: TRBJ1-4
d_call: .
cdr3_nt: TGTGCCAGCAGCCAGGGACCGGGGCCAACTAATGAAAAACTGTTTTTT
cdr3_aa: CASSQGPGPTNEKLFF

v_call: TRBV14
clone_size: few
j_call: TRBJ1-6
d_call: .
cdr3_nt: TGTGCCAGCAGCCAAAGACATAATAATTCACCCCTCCACTTT
cdr3_aa: CASSQRHNNSPLHF

v_call: TRBV20-1
clone_size: few
j_call: TRBJ1-3
d_call: TRBD1
cdr3_nt: TGCAGTGCTAGAAGCGGACAGGGAACTGGAAACACCATATATTTT
cdr3_aa: CSARSGQGTGNTIYF

v_call: TRBV6-1
clone_size: few
j_call: TRBJ1-5
d_call: .
cdr3_nt: TGTGCCAGCAGCCCGATTCGGGGCAATCAGCCCCAGCATTTT
cdr3_aa: CASSPIRGNQPQHF

v_call: TRBV18
clone_size: many
j_call: TRBJ2-1
d_call: .
cdr3_nt: TGTGCCAGCTCAGGGGACGCGCGCTCCTACAATGAGCAGTTCTTC
cdr3_aa: CASSGDARSYNEQFF

v_call: TRBV5-1
clone_size: many
j_call: TRBJ2-7
d_call: .
cdr3_nt: TGCGCCAGCAGCTTCGGGGGACTGAACTCCTACGAGCAGTACTTC
cdr3_aa: CASSFGGLNSYEQYF

v_call: TRBV20-1
clone_size: many
j_call: TRBJ1-1
d_call: TRBD1
cdr3_nt: TGCAGTGCGGACGACAGGGGGCCTGAAGCTTTCTTT
cdr3_aa: CSADDRGPEAFF

v_call: TRBV29-1
clone_size: many
j_call: TRBJ1-1
d_call: .
cdr3_nt: TGCAGCGTTGAAGTAGGGGCTCGGGGGGCTTTCTTT
cdr3_aa: CSVEVGARGAFF

v_call: TRBV2
clone_size: .
j_call: TRBJ1-1
d_call: .
cdr3_nt: TGTGCCAGCACTAGGGACTCCTACGAAGCTTTCTTT
cdr3_aa: CASTRDSYEAFF

v_call: TRBV11-2
clone_size: .
j_call: TRBJ1-3
d_call: .
cdr3_nt: TGTGCCAGCAGCCCAGGGTTACAGGGATCACGGTCTGGAAACACCATATATTTT
cdr3_aa: CASSPGLQGSRSGNTIYF

v_call: TRBV11-1
clone_size: many
j_call: TRBJ2-7
d_call: TRBD2
cdr3_nt: TGTGCCAGCAGCACGCCTAGCGGGGGTCGTTTCTACGAGCAGTACTTC
cdr3_aa: CASSTPSGGRFYEQYF

v_call: TRBV11-2
clone_size: many
j_call: TRBJ2-5
d_call: TRBD1
cdr3_nt: TGTGCCAGCTCTATGGACAGGGCTTGGGAGACCCAGTACTTC
cdr3_aa: CASSMDRAWETQYF

v_call: TRBV12-3/TRBV12-4
clone_size: many
j_call: TRBJ1-1
d_call: .
cdr3_nt: TGTGCCACCCATCGACAGGAAAAAGCTTTCTTT
cdr3_aa: CATHRQEKAFF

v_call: TRBV6-1
clone_size: .
j_call: TRBJ1-4
d_call: .
cdr3_nt: TGTGCCAGCAGTGAACAGGGCCAGGTTAATGAAAAACTGTTTTTT
cdr3_aa: CASSEQGQVNEKLFF

v_call: TRBV7-2
clone_size: many
j_call: TRBJ1-1
d_call: .
cdr3_nt: TGTGCCAGCAGCAGCCTCGCGGACGGCGAGACTGAAGCTTTCTTT
cdr3_aa: CASSSLADGETEAFF

v_call: TRBV20-1
clone_size: many
j_call: TRBJ1-2
d_call: .
cdr3_nt: TGCAGTGCTAGCGCTGCTTTAGCTAACTATGGCTACACCTTC
cdr3_aa: CSASAALANYGYTF

v_call: TRBV27
clone_size: .
j_call: TRBJ2-7
d_call: TRBD1
cdr3_nt: TGTGCCAGCAGGGACAGGGGCTACGAGCAGCACTTC
cdr3_aa: CASRDRGYEQHF

v_call: TRBV5-1
clone_size: .
j_call: TRBJ2-5
d_call: TRBD1
cdr3_nt: TGCGCCAGCAGCTCGAGGTGGACAGGGGAGACCCAGTACTTC
cdr3_aa: CASSSRWTGETQYF

v_call: TRBV9
clone_size: few
j_call: TRBJ2-2
d_call: TRBD2
cdr3_nt: TGTGCCAGCAGCGCGGAGGCGGGGGGTGTGGGGAACACCGGGGAGCTGTTTTTT
cdr3_aa: CASSAEAGGVGNTGELFF

v_call: TRBV9
clone_size: .
j_call: TRBJ1-6
d_call: TRBD1
cdr3_nt: TGTGCCAGCAGCGACCGGGACAGCAATTCACCCCTCCACTTT
cdr3_aa: CASSDRDSNSPLHF

v_call: TRBV29-1
clone_size: .
j_call: TRBJ2-7
d_call: TRBD1
cdr3_nt: TGCAGCGGGGGGACAGGGAGCTACGAGCAGTACTTC
cdr3_aa: CSGGTGSYEQYF

v_call: TRBV11-1
clone_size: many
j_call: TRBJ1-2
d_call: .
cdr3_nt: TGTGCCAGCAGTACAGTGGGATACTATGGCTACACCTTC
cdr3_aa: CASSTVGYYGYTF

v_call: TRBV3-1
clone_size: many
j_call: TRBJ2-7
d_call: .
cdr3_nt: TGTGCCAGCAGCCCCGGGTTGGGGGCCTACGAGCAGTACTTC
cdr3_aa: CASSPGLGAYEQYF

v_call: TRBV5-6
clone_size: once
j_call: TRBJ2-2
d_call: TRBD1
cdr3_nt: TGTGCCAGCAGCTTGGGGGCCTTGGACAGGGGTCTGACCGGGGAGCTGTTTTTT
cdr3_aa: CASSLGALDRGLTGELFF

v_call: TRBV15
clone_size: .
j_call: TRBJ2-5
d_call: .
cdr3_nt: TGTGCCACCAGCAGAGATAGGGGACTCCAAGAGACCCAGTACTTC
cdr3_aa: CATSRDRGLQETQYF

v_call: TRBV5-1
clone_size: .
j_call: TRBJ2-1
d_call: .
cdr3_nt: TGCGCCAGCAGCTTGGTTTTAAATAATATGGGGTACAATGAGCAGTTCTTC
cdr3_aa: CASSLVLNNMGYNEQFF

v_call: TRBV19
clone_size: .
j_call: TRBJ2-7
d_call: .
cdr3_nt: TGTGCCAGTAGTCCCCAGGCGGGGGCTACCTGGGGGGAGCAGTACTTC
cdr3_aa: CASSPQAGATWGEQYF